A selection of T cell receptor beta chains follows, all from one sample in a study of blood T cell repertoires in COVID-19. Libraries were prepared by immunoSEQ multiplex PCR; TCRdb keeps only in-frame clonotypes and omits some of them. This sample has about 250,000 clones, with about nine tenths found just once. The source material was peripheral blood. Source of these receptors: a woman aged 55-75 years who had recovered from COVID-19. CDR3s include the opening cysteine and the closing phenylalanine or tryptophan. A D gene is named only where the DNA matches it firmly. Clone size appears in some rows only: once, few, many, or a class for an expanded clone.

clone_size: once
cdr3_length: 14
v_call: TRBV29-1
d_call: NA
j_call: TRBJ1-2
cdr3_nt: TGCAGCGTGAACCGACAAGGCTTTTCCCATGGCTACACCTTC
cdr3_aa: CSVNRQGFSHGYTF

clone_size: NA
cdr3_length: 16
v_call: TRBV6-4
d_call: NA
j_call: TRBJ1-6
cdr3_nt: TGTGCCAGCACTTCCGCCCTACAGGGTGATAATTCACCCCTCCACTTT
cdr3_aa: CASTSALQGDNSPLHF

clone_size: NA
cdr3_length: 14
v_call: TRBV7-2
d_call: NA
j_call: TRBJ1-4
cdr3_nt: TGTGCCAGCAGCTTACGGGGGGTGGGCGGAAAACTGTTTTTT
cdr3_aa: CASSLRGVGGKLFF

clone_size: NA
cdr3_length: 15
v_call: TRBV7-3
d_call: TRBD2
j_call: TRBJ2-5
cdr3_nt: TGTGCCAGCAGCTCCGAGCGGGGGGCACAAGAGACCCAGTACTTC
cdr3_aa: CASSSERGAQETQYF

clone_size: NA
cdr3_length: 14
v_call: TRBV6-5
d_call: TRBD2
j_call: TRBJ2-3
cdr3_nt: TGTGCCAGCAGACTAGCGGGTCCGCCGGATACGCAGTATTTT
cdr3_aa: CASRLAGPPDTQYF

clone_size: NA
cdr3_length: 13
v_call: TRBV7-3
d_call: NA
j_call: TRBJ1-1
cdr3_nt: TGTGCCAGCAGTTTACAGGGTCACACTGAAGCTTTCTTT
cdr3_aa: CASSLQGHTEAFF

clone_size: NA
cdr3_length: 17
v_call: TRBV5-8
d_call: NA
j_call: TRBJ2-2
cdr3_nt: TGTGCCAGCAGCTCGACCCGGGGATACGGAAACACCGGGGAGCTGTTTTTT
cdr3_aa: CASSSTRGYGNTGELFF

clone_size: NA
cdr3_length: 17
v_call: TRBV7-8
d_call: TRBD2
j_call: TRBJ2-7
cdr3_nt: TGTGCCAGCAGCCCCCTAGGGTCTAGCGGGGGCCCCTACGAGCAGTACTTC
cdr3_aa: CASSPLGSSGGPYEQYF

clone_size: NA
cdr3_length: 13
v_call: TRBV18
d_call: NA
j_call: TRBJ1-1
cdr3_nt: TGTGCCAGCTCACCCAACCGGGAGGATGAAGCTTTCTTT
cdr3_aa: CASSPNREDEAFF

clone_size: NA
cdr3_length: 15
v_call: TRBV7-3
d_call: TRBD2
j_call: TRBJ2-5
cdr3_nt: TGTGCCAGCAGCCCAAGCGGGGTCTTTCAAGAGACCCAGTACTTC
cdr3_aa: CASSPSGVFQETQYF

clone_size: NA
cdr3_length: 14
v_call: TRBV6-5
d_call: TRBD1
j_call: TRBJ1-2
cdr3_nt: TGTGCCAGCAGTACTGGGACAGGGATCTATGGCTACACCTTC
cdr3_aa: CASSTGTGIYGYTF

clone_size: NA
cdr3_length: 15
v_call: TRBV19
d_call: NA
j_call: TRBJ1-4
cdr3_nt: TGTGCCAGTAGTATAGATACGGGGGAGAATGAAAAACTGTTTTTT
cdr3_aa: CASSIDTGENEKLFF

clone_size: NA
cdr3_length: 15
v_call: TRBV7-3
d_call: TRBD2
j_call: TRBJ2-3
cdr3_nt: TGTGCCAGCAGCTTTGTAGCGGGGGGGACAGATACGCAGTATTTT
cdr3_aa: CASSFVAGGTDTQYF

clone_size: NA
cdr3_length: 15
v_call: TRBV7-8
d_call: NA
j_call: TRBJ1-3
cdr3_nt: TGTGCCAGCAGCTTTGGACGGGACTCTGGAAACACCATATATTTT
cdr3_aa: CASSFGRDSGNTIYF

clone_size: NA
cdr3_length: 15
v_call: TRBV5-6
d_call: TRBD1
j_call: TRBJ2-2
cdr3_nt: TGTGCCAGCAGCTTTGGGACAGGGGTCACCGGGGAGCTGTTTTTT
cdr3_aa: CASSFGTGVTGELFF

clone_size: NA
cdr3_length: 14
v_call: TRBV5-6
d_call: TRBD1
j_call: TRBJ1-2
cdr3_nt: TGCGCCAGCAGCTCCGGACAGGGGAACTATGGCTACACCTTC
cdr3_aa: CASSSGQGNYGYTF

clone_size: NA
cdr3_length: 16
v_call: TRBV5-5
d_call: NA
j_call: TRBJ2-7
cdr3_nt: TGTGCCAGCAGCTTGGCGCAATCCGTAACTCTCTACGAGCAGTACTTC
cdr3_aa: CASSLAQSVTLYEQYF

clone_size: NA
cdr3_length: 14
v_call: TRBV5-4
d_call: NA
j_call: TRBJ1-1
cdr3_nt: TGTGCCAGCAGCTACCGGGACATGAACACTGAAGCTTTCTTT
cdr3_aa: CASSYRDMNTEAFF

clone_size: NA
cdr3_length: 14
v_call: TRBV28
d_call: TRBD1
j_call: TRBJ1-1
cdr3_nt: TGTGCCAGCGTGAGGACAGGGGGGAACACTGAAGCTTTCTTT
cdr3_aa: CASVRTGGNTEAFF

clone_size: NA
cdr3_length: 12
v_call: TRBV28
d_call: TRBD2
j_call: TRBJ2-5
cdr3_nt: TGTGCCAGCAGCGGGGGGGTAGAGACCCAGTACTTC
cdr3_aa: CASSGGVETQYF

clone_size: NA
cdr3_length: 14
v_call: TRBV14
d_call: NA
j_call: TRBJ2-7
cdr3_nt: TGTGCCAGCAGCCGAAACAGGGGAGGATACGAGCAGTACTTC
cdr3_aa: CASSRNRGGYEQYF

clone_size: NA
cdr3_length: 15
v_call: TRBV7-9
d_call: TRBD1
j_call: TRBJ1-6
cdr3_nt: TGTGCCAGCAGCCCCCCGACAGGGGGGGGTTCACCCCTCCACTTT
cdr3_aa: CASSPPTGGGSPLHF

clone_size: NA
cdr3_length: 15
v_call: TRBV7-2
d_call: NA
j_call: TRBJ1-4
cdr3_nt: TGTGCCAGCAGCTTAGGGGCGGGTACCAATGAAAAACTGTTTTTT
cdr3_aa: CASSLGAGTNEKLFF

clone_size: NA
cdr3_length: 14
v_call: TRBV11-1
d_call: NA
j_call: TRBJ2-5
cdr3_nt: TGTGCCAGCAGCTTAGTCGGAGGGGAGGAGACCCAGTACTTC
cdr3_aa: CASSLVGGEETQYF

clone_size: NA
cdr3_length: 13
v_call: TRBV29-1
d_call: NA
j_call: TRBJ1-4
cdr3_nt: TGCAGCGCCACTTTGGACATGGGTGAAAAACTGTTTTTT
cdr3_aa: CSATLDMGEKLFF

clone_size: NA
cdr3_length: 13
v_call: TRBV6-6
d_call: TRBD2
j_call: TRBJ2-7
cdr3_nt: TGTGCCAGCAGTTTTGTGGGGGGGAACGAGCAGTACTTC
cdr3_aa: CASSFVGGNEQYF

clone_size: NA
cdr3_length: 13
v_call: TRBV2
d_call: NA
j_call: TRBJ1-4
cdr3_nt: TGTGCCAGAACGACGGGGAGAAATGAAAAACTGTTTTTT
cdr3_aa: CARTTGRNEKLFF

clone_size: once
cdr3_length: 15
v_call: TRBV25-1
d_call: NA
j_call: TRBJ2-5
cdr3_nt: TGTGCCAGCAGTGACCGTGGGAGAGGGTCAGAGACCCAGTACTTC
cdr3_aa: CASSDRGRGSETQYF

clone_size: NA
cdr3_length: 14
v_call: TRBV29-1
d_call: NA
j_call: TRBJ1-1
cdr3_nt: TGCAGCGTTGATTCGAAATCTATGAACACTGAAGCTTTCTTT
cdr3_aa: CSVDSKSMNTEAFF

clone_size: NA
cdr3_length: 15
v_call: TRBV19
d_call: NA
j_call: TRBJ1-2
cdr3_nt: TGTGCCAGTAGTACTAGGGACACCCGGGACTATGGCTACACCTTC
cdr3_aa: CASSTRDTRDYGYTF

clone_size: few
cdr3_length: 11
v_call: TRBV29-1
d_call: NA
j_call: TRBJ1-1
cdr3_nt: TGCAGCGTTGGCGGGTCCACTGAAGCTTTCTTT
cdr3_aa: CSVGGSTEAFF

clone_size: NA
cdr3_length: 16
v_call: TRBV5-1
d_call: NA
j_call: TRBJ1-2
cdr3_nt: TGCGCCAGCAGCTTGGCCACAGGAACCAGAAACTATGGCTACACCTTC
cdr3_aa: CASSLATGTRNYGYTF

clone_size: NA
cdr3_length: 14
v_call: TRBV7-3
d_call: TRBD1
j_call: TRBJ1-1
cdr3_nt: TGTGCCAGCAGTAAGACAGGGCCGAACACTGAAGCTTTCTTT
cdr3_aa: CASSKTGPNTEAFF

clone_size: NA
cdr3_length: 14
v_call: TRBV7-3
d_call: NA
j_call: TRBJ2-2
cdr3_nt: TGTGCCAGCAGCTTGCAGGGTAACACCGGGGAGCTGTTTTTT
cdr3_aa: CASSLQGNTGELFF

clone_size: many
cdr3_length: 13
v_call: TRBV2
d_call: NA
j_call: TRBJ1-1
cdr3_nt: TGTGCCAGCATGGAGAGCATGAACACTGAAGCTTTCTTT
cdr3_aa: CASMESMNTEAFF

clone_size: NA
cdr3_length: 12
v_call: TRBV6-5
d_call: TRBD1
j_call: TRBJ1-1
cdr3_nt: TGTGCCAGCACCAGGGGGACCTCGGAAGCTTTCTTT
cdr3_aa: CASTRGTSEAFF

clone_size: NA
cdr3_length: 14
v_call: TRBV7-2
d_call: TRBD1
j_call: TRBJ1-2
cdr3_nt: TGTGCCAGCAGCTTAGATCAGGGGGCGCGTGGCTACACCTTC
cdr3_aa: CASSLDQGARGYTF

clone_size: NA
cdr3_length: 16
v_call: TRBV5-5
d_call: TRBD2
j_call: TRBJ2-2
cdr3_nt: TGTGCCAGCAGCGCGACTAGCGGGGCGAACACCGGGGAGCTGTTTTTT
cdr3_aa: CASSATSGANTGELFF

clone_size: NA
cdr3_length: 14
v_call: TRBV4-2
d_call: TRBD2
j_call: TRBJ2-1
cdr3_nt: TGTGCCAGCAGCCCGGGACTAGCGACCAATGAGCAGTTCTTC
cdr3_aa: CASSPGLATNEQFF

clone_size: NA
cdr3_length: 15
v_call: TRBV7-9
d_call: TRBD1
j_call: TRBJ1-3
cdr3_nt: TGTGCCAGCAGCTTGGGACAGAACTCTGGAAACACCATATATTTT
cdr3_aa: CASSLGQNSGNTIYF

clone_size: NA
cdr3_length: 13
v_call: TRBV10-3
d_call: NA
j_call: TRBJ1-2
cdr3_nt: TGTGCCATCAGTACACCAGGTAGCTATGGCTACACCTTC
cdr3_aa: CAISTPGSYGYTF

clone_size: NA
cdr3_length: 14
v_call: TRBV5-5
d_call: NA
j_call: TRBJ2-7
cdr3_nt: TGTGCCAGCAGCTTCCAGGGGGGCCCCTACGAGCAGTACTTC
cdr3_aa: CASSFQGGPYEQYF

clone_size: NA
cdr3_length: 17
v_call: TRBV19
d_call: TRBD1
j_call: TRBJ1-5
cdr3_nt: TGTGCCAGTAGTATAGATTCAGGGGGCTATAGCAATCAGCCCCAGCATTTT
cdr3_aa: CASSIDSGGYSNQPQHF

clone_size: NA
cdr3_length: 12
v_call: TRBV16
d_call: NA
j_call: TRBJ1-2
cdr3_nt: TGTGCCAGCAGCCAAGGCAGGTATGGCTACACCTTC
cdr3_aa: CASSQGRYGYTF